Given below is one T cell receptor (beta chain) in context. The same CDR3 can be traced to other DNA sequences in this sample. This sample stems from a study of CD8+ T cells in alopecia areata. As the sequencing template, cDNA was produced by extracting RNA and reverse transcribing it. Repertoires were generated with immunoSEQ multiplex PCR, while TCRdb's copy carries only in-frame clones and drops some. In the table there are fewer than 200,000 clones, 59% of which are singletons. The CDR3 contains 11 residues. With 3 bases removed from V and 5 bases from J, the gap between germline ends came to 4 bases. Germline V lookup: CDR1 SEHNR, CDR2 FQNEAQ (reference sequence).

The receptor was isolated from a human donor with alopecia areata. Sequenced material: CD4+ T cells sorted from blood, taken at week 0. V and J are TRBV7-9 and TRBJ2-5; D unresolved. The CDR3 coding sequence is TGTGCCAGCAGCTTTCAGGAGACCCAGTACTTC. Amino acids: CASSFQETQYF.